One sample yielded the 11 T cell receptor beta chains listed below, sequenced in a study of Tregs in tolerant kidney transplant recipients. Here immunoSEQ multiplex PCR was the method, and the copy in TCRdb shows in-frame clones only, minus some. The repertoire holds 95,000 to 120,000 clones, with around 90% as singletons. The sequenced sample was CD4+ T cells from blood, obtained before the transplant. Receptor source: a human donor who received a combined kidney and bone marrow transplant.

The chain recombines TRBV11-2 with TRBJ2-2; 8 nucleotides line up with TRBD1. This CDR3 has 17 amino acids. V gave up 3 bases and J gave up 5 bases; unmatched junction bases: 11. Germline V gene sequence: CDR1 SGHAT, CDR2 FQNNGV. The CDR3 sequence is CASSFWRDRFSTGELFF. Written as DNA, the CDR3 is TGTGCCAGCAGCTTCTGGCGGGACAGGTTTTCGACCGGGGAGCTGTTTTTT.

The V call is TRBV19, the J call TRBJ1-4; 10 bases are shared with TRBD1. CDR1 is LNHDA and CDR2 is SQIVND in the germline V gene (reference sequence). The CDR3 contains 16 residues. J gave up 5 bases and V 1 base, and 4 bases lay outside the gene matches. For the CDR3, the DNA is TGTGCCAGTAGTATAGTGTTGGACAGGGGGAATGAAAAACTGTTTTTT. It is translated as CASSIVLDRGNEKLFF.

The V call is TRBV7-2, the J call TRBJ2-7; D unresolved. Germline V gene sequence: CDR1 SGHTA, CDR2 FQGNSA. This CDR3 has 13 residues. V lost 3 bases and J lost 5, with 11 bases in between. The CDR3 loop is CASSLSVDNEQYF. CDR3 sequence (DNA): TGTGCCAGCAGCTTGAGCGTGGATAACGAGCAGTACTTC.

The chain carries TRBV5-4 and TRBJ1-6, with 11 bases aligning to TRBD1. The CDR3 is 16 amino acids. Germline CDR1 SGHNT, CDR2 YYREEE (reference sequence). Unmatched junction bases numbered 6, after V lost 4 bases and J lost 6 bases. CDR3 nucleotides: TGTGCCAGCAGCGTGGACAGGGGGCGCGGTAATTCACCCCTCCACTTT. Translation gives CASSVDRGRGNSPLHF.

This clone has only one observation. The chain recombines TRBV7-2 with TRBJ1-1, with D perhaps TRBD1 (5 bases). Per the germline V gene, CDR1 is SGHTA and CDR2 is FQGNSA. This CDR3 is built from 17 residues. The V and J ends lost 1 base and 0 bases respectively, with 15 bases between them. CDR3 DNA sequence: TGTGCCAGCAGCTTAGGAAGGGGACGGGGGATGAACACTGAAGCTTTCTTT. This encodes CASSLGRGRGMNTEAFF.

Notes on this clone: One junction end disagrees with the germline gene, perhaps due to a read error. The chain uses TRBV6-5 and TRBJ1-1, with 10 bases that match TRBD1. This CDR3 is 13 amino acids long. CDR1 MNHEY and CDR2 SVGAGI come from the germline V gene. The CDR3 DNA sequence: TGTGCCAGCAGATCACCCGGGACAGGGGCCAAGTCATTT. Amino acid sequence: CASRSPGTGAKSF.

The chain is built from TRBV4-3 and TRBJ2-1; no clear D gene. The V end lost 0 bases, the J end lost 5 bases, and 14 bases lay between the germline ends. The germline V gene has CDR1 LGHNA and CDR2 YSLEER. This CDR3 contains 16 residues. Written as DNA, the CDR3 is TGCGCCAGCAGCCAAGATCTGATGGCCCCCCACAATGAGCAGTTCTTC. Translating gives CASSQDLMAPHNEQFF.

V gene TRBV6-5 combines with J gene TRBJ1-5; 7 nucleotides agree with TRBD1. J lost 5 bases, V lost 5 bases, and 3 bases had no gene match. The CDR3 runs 13 residues. Germline V gene lookup returns CDR1 MNHEY and CDR2 SVGAGI. The CDR3: CASSRTGHQPQHF. In DNA, the CDR3 is TGTGCCAGCAGTAGGACAGGCCATCAGCCCCAGCATTTT.

On this clone itself: Mismatch with germline at one junction end may stem from a read error. V gene TRBV4-2 combines with J gene TRBJ1-3, with 9 positions matching TRBD1. Looked up from germline, CDR1 is LGHNA and CDR2 is YNFKEQ. This CDR3 is built from 14 residues. The DNA of the CDR3 is TGTGTCAGCAGCCAAGACAGGGGGGGAAACACCATATATTTT. The encoded protein is CVSSQDRGGNTIYF.

Only a few counts were recorded for this clone. The gene calls are TRBV5-1 and TRBJ1-1; no firm D call. There are 13 residues in the CDR3. Deletions cut 2 bases from V and 5 bases from J, with 10 bases between. Germline V lookup: CDR1 SGHRS, CDR2 YFSETQ. The CDR3 DNA reads TGCGCCAGCAGCTTCCGGGGTGAAACTGAAGCTTTCTTT. Translated, it gives CASSFRGETEAFF. The whole variable domain, filled in from reference TRBV5-1 and TRBJ1-1, reads KAGVTQTPRYLIKTRGQQVTLSCSPISGHRSVSWYQQTPGQGLQFLFEYFSETQRNKGNFPGRFSGRQFSNSRSEMNVSTLELGDSALYLCASSFRGETEAFFGQGTRLTVV.

The CDR3 nucleotides are TGTGCCAGCAGCGGTCTAGACAGTGAGCAGTTCTTC. It translates to CASSGLDSEQFF. The rearrangement uses TRBV9 and TRBJ2-1; D possibly corresponds to TRBD1 (5 bases). Germline V gives CDR1 SGDLS, CDR2 YYNGEE. V was pared by 3 bases and J by 9 bases, with 10 bases between. This CDR3 contains 12 residues. Full variable domain (missing parts from reference TRBV9 and TRBJ2-1): DSGVTQTPKHLITATGQRVTLRCSPRSGDLSVYWYQQSLDQGLQFLIQYYNGEERAKGNILERFSAQQFPDLHSELNLSSLELGDSALYFCASSGLDSEQFFGPGTRLTVL.